The 6 T cell receptor beta chains below were found in one sample sequenced in a study of cytomegalovirus exposure and HLA in healthy donors. Use of 60 Vbeta and 13 Jbeta primers characterized the PCR. Using immunoSEQ multiplex PCR, the repertoire was profiled, and TCRdb retains in-frame clones only, with some absent. The sample yields some 160,000 clones, about three quarters seen once. The sequencing input was PBMCs. These receptors originate from a young woman in good health and CMV-seronegative.

The CDR3 DNA sequence: TGTGCCAGCAGTTTGGAGGGGGGGTTGACCCAGCATTTT. It encodes CASSLEGGLTQHF. This sequence joins TRBV27 and TRBJ1-5, with a weak D call TRBD1 (6 bases). The CDR3 covers 13 residues. V was cut by 3 bases and J by 11 bases, with 14 bases left in between. Germline V gene sequence: CDR1 MNHEY, CDR2 SMNVEV (reference sequence).

V is TRBV7-2 and J is TRBJ1-1, with D maybe TRBD1 (5 bases). This CDR3 spans 14 amino acids. V was trimmed by 1 base and J by 5 bases, leaving 11 bases between them. Germline values: CDR1 SGHTA, CDR2 FQGNSA. CDR3 amino acids: CASSLVLGQTEAFF. The CDR3 DNA follows: TGTGCCAGCAGCTTAGTTCTCGGACAAACTGAAGCTTTCTTT. Together with reference TRBV7-2 and TRBJ1-1, the CDR3 gives the full variable domain: GAGVSQSPSNKVTEKGKDVELRCDPISGHTALYWYRQSLGQGLEFLIYFQGNSAPDKSGLPSDRFSAERTGGSVSTLTIQRTQQEDSAVYLCASSLVLGQTEAFFGQGTRLTVV.

The chain links TRBV7-2 to TRBJ2-3, with a tentative D call TRBD2 (6 bases). The CDR3 runs 14 residues. Germline values: CDR1 SGHTA, CDR2 FQGNSA. V shed 4 bases and J shed 10 bases, with 18 bases lying between them. For the CDR3, the DNA is TGTGCCAGCAGCTCTGGGACTCTCCAGAGTTCGCAGTATTTT. This encodes CASSSGTLQSSQYF.

The gene calls are TRBV7-8 and TRBJ2-5, with 8 bases matching TRBD2. This CDR3 is 17 amino acids long. Germline V gene data show CDR1 as SGHVS and CDR2 as FQNEAQ. V was clipped by 0 bases and J by 0 bases; unmatched bases: 6. The CDR3 region is CASSLAGLVGYQETQYF. Written as DNA, the CDR3 is TGTGCCAGCAGCTTAGCGGGACTAGTCGGGTACCAAGAGACCCAGTACTTC.

The chain is built from TRBV5-1 and TRBJ2-4; 9 nucleotides line up with TRBD1. The germline CDR1 and CDR2 sequences are SGHRS and YFSETQ. This CDR3 contains 17 residues. J was trimmed by 0 bases and V by 6 bases; bases with no gene match: 10. The CDR3 DNA reads as TGCGCCAGCACCCATGGGACAGGGAGCTTAGCCAAAAACATTCAGTACTTC. Protein product: CASTHGTGSLAKNIQYF.

The CDR3 nucleotides read TGTGCCAGCAGTGACTACGCAGGGGTAAGCTACGAGCAGTACTTC. It translates to CASSDYAGVSYEQYF. The chain employs TRBV6-1 and TRBJ2-7, with a weak D call TRBD1 (6 bases). The germline CDR1 and CDR2 sequences are MNHNS and SASEGT. The CDR3 sequence is 15 residues long. V dropped 3 bases and J dropped 3 bases, with 15 bases sitting between them.